This is a list of T cell receptor beta chains from one sample in a study of beta chain features in type 1 diabetes. The table came from immunoSEQ multiplex PCR; TCRdb's copy has only in-frame clones and leaves some out. This sample has about 360,000 clones, with about 12% found just once. The sequenced sample consisted of naive CD4+ T cells from blood. The receptors shown here come from a man younger than 35 in good health. Both conserved end residues are trimmed from each CDR3.

V gene,CDR3 protein
TRBV7-2,ASSSPLGQGAMREQY
TRBV27,ASSPPRGGSYEQY
TRBV7-2,ASSLTSSSYNEQF
TRBV4-2,ASSQYSGTANSPLH
TRBV30,ACGYGQLNQPQH
TRBV6-1,ASSEGTSVGEQY
TRBV7-2,ASSPGGSEETQY
TRBV7-3,ASSRMGSNQDTQY
TRBV18,ASSPGGGYEQY
TRBV29-1,SVEDGGTEAF
TRBV30,ALPGQGGNGQF
TRBV19,ASSMAASSYEQY
TRBV29-1,SVTGTGLSYEQY
TRBV19,ASSTAGHSYEQY
TRBV5-4,ASSSRKGVRETQY
TRBV10-3,AISSRDTSYEQY
TRBV28,ASSHRVSTEAF
TRBV7-2,ASSFRGTDTQY
TRBV7-9,ASSLVGGGPGNEQF
TRBV6-5,ASGRTGYYEQY
TRBV30,ALDSNYGYT
TRBV9,ASSATRARSYNEQF
TRBV5-6,ASSWGLGSQETQY
TRBV4-1,ASSRGQGGETQY
TRBV28,ASGQGDLYEQY
TRBV19,ASNFIRGDLNTGELF
TRBV28,ASSFPKGLAGSEQF
TRBV9,ASMGTGGPGANVLT
TRBV9,ASSQADRVNTEAF
TRBV28,ASSGASLNNEQF
TRBV28,ASSFPTGEGYGYT
TRBV5-1,ASSQAGTSGTDTQY
TRBV7-8,ASSFSGRPN
TRBV11-2,ASSFHPTRETQY
TRBV19,ASVTRGGANVLT
TRBV4-2,ASSQEGQGLGAF
TRBV9,ASSGAGTEAF
TRBV4-3,ASSQDYPGGDSDTQY
TRBV7-2,ASSLGHHSSSYEQY
TRBV28,ASSTPDRASSYEQY
TRBV5-6,ASSLGGRAIEAF
TRBV25-1,ASSSYRDSYSRQY
TRBV15,ATSRLTGANTEAF
TRBV5-1,ASSRTANTEAF
TRBV29-1,SATVGLAGSEQY
TRBV28,ASSLASVNTIY